These T cell receptor beta chains were read from a single sample in a study of cytomegalovirus exposure and HLA in healthy donors. TCRdb keeps only in-frame clones here, not all; method: immunoSEQ multiplex PCR. The table records 65,000 to 85,000 clones, approximately 90% of them present only once. The sample taken for sequencing was PBMCs. Every receptor here comes from a woman aged 25 to 45 in good health and CMV-seronegative. CDR3s include the opening cysteine and the closing phenylalanine or tryptophan. The order of the fields is V gene, D gene, clone size, J gene, CDR3 protein, CDR3 DNA. The D gene is left open where the match is weak. Some rows have no size entry. The others give once, few or many, or a class for an expanded clone.

V: TRBV6-1; D: TRBD1; size: NA; J: TRBJ2-3; CDR3: CASSAGTGDTDTQYF; DNA: TGTGCCAGCAGCGCCGGGACAGGGGACACAGATACGCAGTATTTT
V: TRBV5-1; D: NA; size: NA; J: TRBJ2-2; CDR3: CASSWTTQGRGELFF; DNA: TGCGCCAGCAGCTGGACGACACAGGGTCGCGGGGAGCTGTTTTTT
V: TRBV5-4; D: TRBD2; size: NA; J: TRBJ2-6; CDR3: CASSFSGTSGRYGANVLTF; DNA: TGTGCCAGCAGCTTTTCGGGGACTAGCGGGAGATATGGGGCCAACGTCCTGACTTTC
V: TRBV7-8; D: NA; size: NA; J: TRBJ2-5; CDR3: CASSLELWTAQETQYF; DNA: TGTGCCAGCAGCTTAGAGTTATGGACAGCTCAAGAGACCCAGTACTTC
V: TRBV30; D: TRBD1; size: once; J: TRBJ1-2; CDR3: CAWAGQGPYGYTF; DNA: TGTGCCTGGGCGGGACAGGGGCCCTATGGCTACACCTTC
V: TRBV5-1; D: TRBD1; size: once; J: TRBJ2-7; CDR3: CASSDRGRVGYEQYF; DNA: TGCGCCAGCAGCGACAGGGGGCGCGTCGGATACGAGCAGTACTTC
V: TRBV28; D: NA; size: once; J: TRBJ1-1; CDR3: CASSFNSPTLNTEAFF; DNA: TGTGCCAGCAGTTTCAACTCTCCTACCCTGAACACTGAAGCTTTCTTT
V: TRBV6-1; D: TRBD1; size: few; J: TRBJ1-1; CDR3: CASIDRVMNTEAFF; DNA: TGTGCCAGCATCGACAGGGTCATGAACACTGAAGCTTTCTTT
V: TRBV18; D: NA; size: NA; J: TRBJ2-7; CDR3: CASSPPESYYEQYF; DNA: TGTGCCAGCTCACCACCGGAGAGCTACTACGAGCAGTACTTC
V: TRBV11-1; D: TRBD2; size: NA; J: TRBJ2-7; CDR3: CASSLTVSGSGSYEQYF; DNA: TGTGCCAGCAGCTTAACCGTTAGCGGGAGCGGTTCCTACGAGCAGTACTTC
V: TRBV9; D: TRBD1; size: NA; J: TRBJ1-4; CDR3: CASSATGATNEKLFF; DNA: TGTGCCAGCAGCGCGACAGGGGCAACTAATGAAAAACTGTTTTTT
V: TRBV10-3; D: TRBD1; size: NA; J: TRBJ2-7; CDR3: CAITAGTGLYEQYF; DNA: TGTGCCATCACCGCCGGGACAGGTCTATACGAGCAGTACTTC
V: TRBV5-1; D: TRBD2; size: NA; J: TRBJ2-3; CDR3: CASRTSGTDTQYF; DNA: TGCGCCAGCAGAACTAGCGGCACAGATACGCAGTATTTT
V: TRBV7-9; D: NA; size: NA; J: TRBJ1-1; CDR3: CSSSLEQGRAFF; DNA: TGTTCCAGCAGCTTAGAGCAGGGTCGGGCTTTCTTT
V: TRBV27; D: NA; size: NA; J: TRBJ2-1; CDR3: CASGALAISYNEQFF; DNA: TGTGCCAGCGGAGCCTTAGCGATCTCCTACAATGAGCAGTTCTTC
V: TRBV19; D: NA; size: NA; J: TRBJ2-1; CDR3: CASSLESGEWNEQFF; DNA: TGTGCCAGTAGTCTCGAGTCGGGAGAGTGGAATGAGCAGTTCTTC
V: TRBV7-2; D: NA; size: NA; J: TRBJ2-1; CDR3: CASRTTSSYNEQFF; DNA: TGTGCCAGCCGGACTACGAGCTCCTACAATGAGCAGTTCTTC
V: TRBV6-5; D: TRBD2; size: NA; J: TRBJ2-1; CDR3: CASTRTSATYNEQFF; DNA: TGTGCCAGCACCCGGACTAGCGCGACCTACAATGAGCAGTTCTTC
V: TRBV9; D: NA; size: NA; J: TRBJ2-3; CDR3: CASSQVPSTDTQYF; DNA: TGTGCCAGCAGCCAGGTCCCTAGCACAGATACGCAGTATTTT
V: TRBV27; D: NA; size: NA; J: TRBJ1-4; CDR3: CASSLGAGVAEKLFF; DNA: TGTGCCAGCAGTTTAGGGGCAGGGGTGGCGGAAAAACTGTTTTTT
V: TRBV25-1; D: NA; size: NA; J: TRBJ1-1; CDR3: CASSVGGGAGTPFAEAFF; DNA: TGTGCCAGCAGTGTGGGGGGGGGAGCCGGGACCCCTTTTGCTGAAGCTTTCTTT
V: TRBV5-1; D: TRBD1; size: NA; J: TRBJ1-4; CDR3: CASSPGTGGGNEKLFF; DNA: TGCGCCAGCAGCCCGGGGACAGGGGGCGGTAATGAAAAACTGTTTTTT
V: TRBV6-5; D: TRBD1; size: NA; J: TRBJ1-6; CDR3: CASSSAGGRNSPLHF; DNA: TGTGCCAGCAGTTCAGCAGGGGGACGTAATTCACCCCTCCACTTT
V: TRBV6-6; D: NA; size: NA; J: TRBJ2-1; CDR3: CASSQRATSPYNEQFF; DNA: TGTGCCAGCAGTCAGCGGGCGACTTCCCCCTACAATGAGCAGTTCTTC
V: TRBV4-2; D: NA; size: NA; J: TRBJ1-5; CDR3: CASSQDGYSNQPQHF; DNA: TGTGCCAGCAGCCAAGACGGGTATAGCAATCAGCCCCAGCATTTT
V: TRBV6-5; D: NA; size: NA; J: TRBJ2-5; CDR3: CASTSAGPLQETQYF; DNA: TGTGCCAGCACTTCGGCGGGGCCATTACAAGAGACCCAGTACTTC
V: TRBV13; D: TRBD1; size: NA; J: TRBJ1-2; CDR3: CASSLGTGKDGYTF; DNA: TGTGCCAGCAGCTTAGGGACAGGGAAAGATGGCTACACCTTC
V: TRBV7-2; D: NA; size: NA; J: TRBJ1-6; CDR3: CASSSRINSPLHF; DNA: TGTGCCAGCAGCTCTAGGATTAATTCACCCCTCCACTTT
V: TRBV11-3; D: TRBD2; size: NA; J: TRBJ2-1; CDR3: CASSLSGVQDEQFF; DNA: TGTGCCAGCAGCCTTAGCGGGGTTCAAGATGAGCAGTTCTTC
V: TRBV7-8; D: TRBD2; size: NA; J: TRBJ2-1; CDR3: CASSLGASGIYNEQFF; DNA: TGTGCCAGCAGCTTAGGTGCTAGCGGGATTTACAATGAGCAGTTCTTC
V: TRBV4-1; D: TRBD1; size: NA; J: TRBJ2-6; CDR3: CASSQGTGGSGANVLTF; DNA: TGCGCCAGCAGCCAAGGGACAGGGGGCTCTGGGGCCAACGTCCTGACTTTC
V: TRBV21-1; D: NA; size: NA; J: TRBJ2-4; CDR3: CASSNLVALNIQYF; DNA: TGTGCCAGCAGCAACCTAGTAGCCCTAAACATTCAGTACTTC
V: TRBV30; D: NA; size: NA; J: TRBJ1-1; CDR3: CAWNRGTTGDTEAFF; DNA: TGTGCCTGGAACCGGGGAACGACGGGGGACACTGAAGCTTTCTTT
V: TRBV7-9; D: TRBD1; size: NA; J: TRBJ2-7; CDR3: CASSLRSRDRGEQYF; DNA: TGTGCCAGCAGCTTACGAAGCCGGGACAGGGGCGAGCAGTACTTC
V: TRBV6-5; D: NA; size: NA; J: TRBJ2-3; CDR3: CASGRELGTDTQYF; DNA: TGTGCCAGCGGAAGGGAGTTGGGGACAGATACGCAGTATTTT